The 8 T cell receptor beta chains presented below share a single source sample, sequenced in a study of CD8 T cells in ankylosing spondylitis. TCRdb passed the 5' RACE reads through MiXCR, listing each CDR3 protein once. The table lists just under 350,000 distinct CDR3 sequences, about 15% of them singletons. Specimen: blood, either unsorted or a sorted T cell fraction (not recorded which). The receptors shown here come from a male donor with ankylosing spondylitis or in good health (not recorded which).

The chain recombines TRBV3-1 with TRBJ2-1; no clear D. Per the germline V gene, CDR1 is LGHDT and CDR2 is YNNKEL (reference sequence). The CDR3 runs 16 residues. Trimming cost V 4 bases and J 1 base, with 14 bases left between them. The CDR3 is CASSPLRAASYNEQFF. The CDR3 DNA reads TGTGCCAGCAGCCCCCTTCGGGCAGCGTCCTACAATGAGCAGTTCTTC.

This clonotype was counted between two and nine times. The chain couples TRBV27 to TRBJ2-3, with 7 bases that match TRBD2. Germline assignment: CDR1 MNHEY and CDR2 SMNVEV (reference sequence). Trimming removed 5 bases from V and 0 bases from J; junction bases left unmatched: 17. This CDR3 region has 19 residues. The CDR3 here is CASSPGPPLAAQSTDTQYF. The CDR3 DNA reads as TGTGCCAGCAGTCCCGGACCCCCTCTAGCGGCCCAGAGCACAGATACGCAGTATTTT.

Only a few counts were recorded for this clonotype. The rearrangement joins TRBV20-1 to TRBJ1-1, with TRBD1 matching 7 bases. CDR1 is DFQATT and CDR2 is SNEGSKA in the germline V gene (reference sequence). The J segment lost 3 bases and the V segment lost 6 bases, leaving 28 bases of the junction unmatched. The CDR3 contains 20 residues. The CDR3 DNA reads TGCAGTGCCCCAGGGCCACCGGGACAGCCTTTTGAGGCGGGGGACACTGAAGCTTTCTTT. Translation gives CSAPGPPGQPFEAGDTEAFF.

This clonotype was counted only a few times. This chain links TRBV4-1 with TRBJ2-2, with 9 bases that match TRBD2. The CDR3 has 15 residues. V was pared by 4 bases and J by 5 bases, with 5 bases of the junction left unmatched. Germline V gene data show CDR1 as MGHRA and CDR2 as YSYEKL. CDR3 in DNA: TGCGCCAGCAGCCCCGGACTAGCGAGGACCGGGGAGCTGTTTTTT. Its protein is CASSPGLARTGELFF.

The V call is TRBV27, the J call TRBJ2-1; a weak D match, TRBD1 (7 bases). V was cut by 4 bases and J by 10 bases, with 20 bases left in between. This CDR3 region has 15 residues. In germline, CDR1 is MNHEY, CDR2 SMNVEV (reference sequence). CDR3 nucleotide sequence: TGTGCCAGCAGTTCCTGGGGGGACAGTGCCAAAGAGCAGTTCTTC. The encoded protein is CASSSWGDSAKEQFF.

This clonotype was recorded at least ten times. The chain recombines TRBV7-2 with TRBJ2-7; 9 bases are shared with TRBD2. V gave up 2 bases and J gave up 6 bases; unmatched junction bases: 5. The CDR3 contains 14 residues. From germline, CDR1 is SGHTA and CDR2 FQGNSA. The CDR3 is CASSLSREGSEQYF. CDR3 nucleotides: TGTGCCAGCAGCTTATCGCGGGAGGGCTCCGAGCAGTACTTC.

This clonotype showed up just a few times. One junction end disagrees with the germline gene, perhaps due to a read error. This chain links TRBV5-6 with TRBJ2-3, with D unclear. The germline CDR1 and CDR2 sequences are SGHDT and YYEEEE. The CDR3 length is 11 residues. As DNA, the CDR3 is TGTGCCAGCACCTTGCAGTATACGCAGTATTTT. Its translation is CASTLQYTQYF.

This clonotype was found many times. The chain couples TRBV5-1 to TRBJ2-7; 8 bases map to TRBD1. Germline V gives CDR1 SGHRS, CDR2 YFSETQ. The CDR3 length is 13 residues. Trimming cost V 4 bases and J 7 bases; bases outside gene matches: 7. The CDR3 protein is CASSRGQALEQYF. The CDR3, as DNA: TGCGCCAGCAGCCGGGGACAGGCGCTAGAGCAGTACTTC.